The 4 T cell receptor beta chains given below trace back to one sample, sequenced in a study of blood T cell repertoires in COVID-19 (dated by TCRdb to between 2020 and 2021). The library was generated by the immunoSEQ multiplex PCR assay. TCRdb's version of the immuneACCESS table is confined to in-frame rearrangements and falls short of the full clone set. An unresolved V gene accounts for under half of the shortfall where checked; the remainder is of unknown origin. This sample lists roughly 87,000 clones; approximately 84% were detected once. The biggest ten clones account for roughly a sixth of the sample. Sequencing was done on a sample of peripheral blood. These receptors were obtained from a woman aged 60-75 years with acute or convalescent COVID-19.

J is TRBJ1-1 and V is TRBV7-9; no definite D call. V was trimmed by 2 bases and J by 1 base, leaving 8 bases between them. CDR1 is SEHNR and CDR2 is FQNEAQ in the germline V gene (reference sequence). This CDR3 has 14 residues. The CDR3 DNA sequence: TGTGCCAGCAGCTTACACGACACGAACACTGAAGCTTTCTTT. This gives the protein CASSLHDTNTEAFF.

The chain recombines TRBV27 with TRBJ1-3, with TRBD1 matching 7 bases. Germline V CDR1 and CDR2: MNHEY, SMNVEV (reference sequence). The CDR3 extends over 15 amino acids. V was clipped by 1 base and J by 9 bases; unmatched bases: 9. As DNA, the CDR3 is TGTGCCAGCAGTTTATACCCATTCACAGGGGCCACCATATATTTT. Encoded protein: CASSLYPFTGATIYF.

The chain employs TRBV12-3 or TRBV12-4 and TRBJ2-7; D is perhaps TRBD1 (6 bases). The CDR3 length is 13 residues. The germline V and J ends were trimmed by 7 bases and 4 bases, with 14 bases remaining between them. The CDR3 protein is CASNKKQGYEQYF. The CDR3, as DNA: TGTGCCAGCAATAAGAAACAGGGTTACGAGCAGTACTTC.

This sequence joins TRBV5-6 and TRBJ2-1; 8 bases map to TRBD1. The germline V gene encodes CDR1 SGHDT and CDR2 YYEEEE. With 4 bases clipped from V and 7 bases from J, the junction kept 10 bases outside the gene matches. The CDR3 covers 15 residues. The CDR3: CASSKTGAVWNEQFF. In DNA, the CDR3 is TGTGCCAGCAGCAAGACAGGGGCTGTGTGGAATGAGCAGTTCTTC.